These T cell receptor beta chains were read from a single sample in a study of blood T cell repertoires in COVID-19. Profiling relied on immunoSEQ multiplex PCR, and the TCRdb table lists in-frame clones only, not all of them. The repertoire includes about 280,000 clones, approximately 85% of them detected once, and approximately 5.1% sits in the top ten. The specimen was peripheral blood. All receptors derive from a man aged 50 or older with active or convalescent COVID-19. Each CDR3 is given with its conserved first and last residue. D genes are given only for firm matches. Size is stated for part of the rows, as once, few or many counts, or as a class when the clone is expanded.

d_call	v_call	j_call	clone_size	cdr3_nt	cdr3_aa
-	TRBV28	TRBJ2-6	-	TGTGCCAGCAGAAAACAGGGACCTGGGGCCAACGTCCTGACTTTC	CASRKQGPGANVLTF
-	TRBV21-1	TRBJ2-1	-	TGTGCCAACTACAGGTTTTACTACAATGAGCAGTTCTTC	CANYRFYYNEQFF
TRBD1	TRBV5-1	TRBJ1-1	-	TGCGCCAGCAGCTTGAGGGGACAGGGGAACACTGAAGCTTTCTTT	CASSLRGQGNTEAFF
-	TRBV6-1	TRBJ2-2	-	TGTGCCAGCAGTGAGTACAGTAACACCGGGGAGCTGTTTTTT	CASSEYSNTGELFF
-	TRBV11-2	TRBJ2-1	-	TGTGCCAGCAGCGAAACAAATGAGCAGTTCTTC	CASSETNEQFF
-	TRBV9	TRBJ1-6	-	TGTGCCAGCAGCCGACAGACGTCCCGCGATAATTCACCCCTCCACTTT	CASSRQTSRDNSPLHF
-	TRBV9	TRBJ2-3	-	TGTGCCAGCAGCGAGTCAGGGAAAGCAGATACGCAGTATTTT	CASSESGKADTQYF
-	TRBV5-1	TRBJ2-6	-	TGCGCCAGCAGCTTCGGAGTTCCTGGGGCCAACGTCCTGACTTTC	CASSFGVPGANVLTF
-	TRBV5-6	TRBJ2-7	few	TGTGCCAGCAGCTTAGGGAGCTCAAGCCGAACCTACGAGCAGTACTTC	CASSLGSSSRTYEQYF
-	TRBV18	TRBJ2-1	-	TGTGCCAGCTCACCGGCTAGGAGCGCCAATGAGCAGTTCTTC	CASSPARSANEQFF
-	TRBV6-9	TRBJ2-7	-	TGTGCCAGCACTCCGGTACTTCCGAGCTCCTACGAGCAGTACTTC	CASTPVLPSSYEQYF
-	TRBV11-3	TRBJ2-1	-	TGTGCCAGCAGCCCCGCTCCAGGGAATGAGCAGTTCTTC	CASSPAPGNEQFF
TRBD1	TRBV6-5	TRBJ1-6	-	TGTGCCAGCAGTTACTCGAGGACAGGCAATTCACCCCTCCACTTT	CASSYSRTGNSPLHF
TRBD2	TRBV24-1	TRBJ2-3	-	TGTGCCACCAGTGATTCTAGCGGGAGGTTATCCGATACGCAGTATTTT	CATSDSSGRLSDTQYF
-	TRBV6-1	TRBJ1-2	-	TGTGCCAGCAGTGACCCGACAGGAGGCCGACGCTATAGTGGCTATGGCTACACCTTC	CASSDPTGGRRYSGYGYTF
-	TRBV5-1	TRBJ1-4	-	TGCGCCAGCAGCTTGGGGCGGGGGGGCGATAATGAAAAACTGTTTTTT	CASSLGRGGDNEKLFF
-	TRBV5-1	TRBJ2-1	-	TGCGCCAGCAGCTTGGCGGCAGGGGGAGGTAATGAGCAGTTCTTC	CASSLAAGGGNEQFF
-	TRBV28	TRBJ1-1	-	TGTGCCAGCAGTTCGGGATCACTGAACACTGAAGCTTTCTTT	CASSSGSLNTEAFF
-	TRBV7-9	TRBJ1-1	-	TGTGCCAGCAGCTTAGCGGCCCTGAACACTGAAGCTTTCTTT	CASSLAALNTEAFF
-	TRBV5-1	TRBJ1-3	-	TGCGCCAGTTCTGGGGGGGCCGGCACCATATATTTT	CASSGGAGTIYF
-	TRBV6-2/TRBV6-3	TRBJ1-2	-	TGTGCCAGCAGTTACTCGGATCAGGGAAGAGGCTACACCTTC	CASSYSDQGRGYTF
-	TRBV11-2	TRBJ2-1	-	TGTGCCAGCAGCTATGGCGGCAATGAGCAGTTCTTC	CASSYGGNEQFF
TRBD2	TRBV20-1	TRBJ2-7	-	TGCAGTGCTAGTCTAGCGGGAAGCTCCTACGAGCAGTACTTC	CSASLAGSSYEQYF
-	TRBV5-4	TRBJ1-1	few	TGTGCCACCAACGAGGGCATGAACACTGAAGCTTTCTTT	CATNEGMNTEAFF
-	TRBV28	TRBJ1-3	-	TGTGCCAGCAGTCAAGGACAGTCCTCTGGAAACACCATATATTTT	CASSQGQSSGNTIYF
-	TRBV27	TRBJ1-2	few	TGTGCCAGCAGTTTAAAGGCAGGGAACTATGGCTACACCTTC	CASSLKAGNYGYTF
-	TRBV9	TRBJ1-2	few	TGTGCCAGCAGCGTAGGACAGTCCTATGGCTACACCTTC	CASSVGQSYGYTF
TRBD1	TRBV5-1	TRBJ2-5	-	TGCGCCAGCAGTAGGACAGGGATGGGGGAGACCCAGTACTTC	CASSRTGMGETQYF
-	TRBV3-1/TRBV3-2	TRBJ2-3	-	TGTGCCAGCAGCCAAATGGAGGGCAATACGCAGTATTTT	CASSQMEGNTQYF
-	TRBV20-1	TRBJ1-5	-	TGCAGTGCTAGTCCTCTCGGACAGCTCAAAAATCAGCCCCAGCATTTT	CSASPLGQLKNQPQHF
TRBD2	TRBV3-1/TRBV3-2	TRBJ2-7	-	TGTGCCAGCAGCCAAGCGGGGATTGGGGGACTAGCGGGAGCTCACGAGCAGTACTTC	CASSQAGIGGLAGAHEQYF
TRBD2	TRBV7-6	TRBJ2-1	-	TGTGCCAGCAGCTTATACCCCGGGACTAGCGAGGATCGGGCCTACAATGAGCAGTTCTTC	CASSLYPGTSEDRAYNEQFF
-	TRBV6-1	TRBJ1-1	-	TGTGCCAGCAGTGAGGGTAGCATGAACACTGAAGCTTTCTTT	CASSEGSMNTEAFF
-	TRBV30	TRBJ1-2	-	TGTGCCTGGAGTGCGCTAAGGGGGGGCTACACCTTC	CAWSALRGGYTF
TRBD1	TRBV18	TRBJ1-1	-	TGTGCCAGCTCACGGGACAGTACTGAAGCTTTCTTT	CASSRDSTEAFF
-	TRBV12-2	TRBJ2-1	-	TGTGCAAGTCGCTCCTATTGCGGGAGCTCCTACAATGAGCAGTTCTTC	CASRSYCGSSYNEQFF
-	TRBV28	TRBJ1-5	-	TGTGCCAGCAGCCGACAGGGCAATCAGCCCCAGCATTTT	CASSRQGNQPQHF
-	TRBV6-5	TRBJ1-1	-	TGTGCCAGCAGCTTGACAGGAAACACTGAAGCTTTCTTT	CASSLTGNTEAFF
-	TRBV6-4	TRBJ2-7	-	TGTGCCAGCAGTGATCCTCCCTTGTACGAGCAGTACTTC	CASSDPPLYEQYF
TRBD2	TRBV19	TRBJ2-5	-	TGTGCCAGTAGGGTCTCACTAGCGGAGGGGGAAGAGACCCAGTACTTC	CASRVSLAEGEETQYF
-	TRBV11-2	TRBJ1-4	-	TGTGCCAGCAGCTTATCGAGGGGAGGTGAAAAACTGTTTTTT	CASSLSRGGEKLFF
-	TRBV5-1	TRBJ1-4	few	TGCGCCAGCAGCTTGGCGGGGTTGTCTAATGAAAAACTGTTTTTT	CASSLAGLSNEKLFF
-	TRBV2	TRBJ1-4	-	TGTGCCAGCAGCCAGTATGCAACTAATGAAAAACTGTTTTTT	CASSQYATNEKLFF